This T cell receptor beta chain was identified in a study of CD8+ T cells in alopecia areata (dated by TCRdb to 2016 to 2019). Looking at the study overall: The study used high-throughput TCRbeta sequencing to examine T cell clonal expansion in alopecia areata, in both the C3H/HeJ mouse model and human patients. In humans, TCRbeta sequencing was performed on scalp tissue and on sorted CD4+ and CD8+ peripheral blood T cells from healthy controls and from patients with patchy or totalis/universalis alopecia areata. Scalp clonality was compared across normal scalp (n=4), patchy alopecia areata scalp (n=8), and alopecia totalis/universalis scalp (n=8). RNA was extracted with the PAXgene miRNA kit for fixed scalp, the miRNeasy kit for PBMCs, and the RNeasy kit for mouse skin. immunoSEQ multiplex PCR using 35 Vbeta forward primers and 13 Jbeta reverse primers was used to amplify TCRbeta CDR3 regions. Broader findings and caveats from the paper: Higher clonality and more expanded CD8+ clones were observed in lesional scalp than in normal scalp, particularly in alopecia totalis/universalis, a finding suggestive of antigenic drive. Compared with mice, TCR sequences shared between patients were less clear, possibly partly because of HLA diversity across the patient population. Unlike mouse skin, where gammadelta T cells dominate, normal human skin contains resident alphabeta T cells that get sequenced too, which complicates analysis of the scalp TCR repertoire.

As concerns this clone: Its binding antigen is unknown. No base quality values were provided; no much bigger clone lies one nucleotide off.

Library creation used the immunoSEQ multiplex PCR assay. RNA was extracted from all samples and reverse transcribed into cDNA, which served as template for TCR sequencing. First-strand cDNA was synthesized using SuperScript III with a 2:1 mix of oligo-dT and random hexamers. Amplification bias was assessed with a synthetic immune receptor repertoire, and residual bias was removed computationally. From the authors' description of their analysis: After raw reads were preprocessed to remove errors, the CDR3 was defined following IMGT conventions as running from the conserved cysteine to phenylalanine. Clonality was computed by normalizing Shannon entropy by log2 of the number of productive unique TCRs and subtracting the result from 1. Whether scalp clones were CD4 or CD8 was inferred by matching scalp TCRbeta sequences against CD4 and CD8 repertoires sorted from blood. The clones in this table, taken by TCRdb from immuneACCESS, are in-frame only. Not every clone is retained; where verified, under half of the shortfall comes from an unresolved V gene, and the cause of the rest is unknown. That table supplies the V and J calls and clone size; D and trimming were determined from the DNA. Counted in this sample were about 200,000 clones; more than 50% of them appeared once. The top ten hold roughly 5% of the sample.

CDR1 and CDR2 are read off the germline V gene (reference sequence) as LNHNV and YYDKDF. CDR3 length: 13 amino acids, cysteine to phenylalanine. Only the CDR3 region is kept as DNA, spanning 39 bases read in frame from base 1. V was cut back by 4 bases and J by 5 bases, leaving a gap of 11 bases between them. PBMCs were isolated by density centrifugation and stained for CD3, CD4 and CD8, and CD4+ and CD8+ T cells were sorted on a FACSAria. Unaffected controls provided scalp biopsies and blood samples. The sequencing sample was made of CD8+ T cells sorted from blood. The TCR sequence derives from a human donor in good health. In this chain, TRBV15 is recombined with TRBJ2-5, with a weak D call of TRBD2 (5 bases match). The DNA sequence follows: TGTGCCACCAGCATCTGGCCGGGGGAGACCCAGTACTTC. This yields the protein CATSIWPGETQYF. Beyond the CDR3, the reference TRBV15 and TRBJ2-5 genes provide the residues; the full variable domain reads: DAMVIQNPRYQVTQFGKPVTLSCSQTLNHNVMYWYQQKSSQAPKLLFHYYDKDFNNEADTPDNFQSRRPNTSFCFLDIRSPGLGDTAMYLCATSIWPGETQYFGPGTRLLVL.